The source of this TCR beta chain is a study of blood T cells in healthy people across ages. General study findings and limits: There were more naive CD4+ cells and higher diversity in long-lived donors than in aged donors.

With respect to this clonotype: Its cognate antigen is unknown.

CDR1 and CDR2 (germline): LGHNA, YSLEER. The junction had 7 bases not matched to a gene; V was cut back by 4 bases and J by 3 bases. The CDR3 length is 15 residues. PCR was performed a second time for about 7 to 12 cycles using a sample-barcoded 5' primer and a J-beta primer mix. Researchers report that each sample yielded at least 2.5 million CDR3-containing paired-end reads. MiXCR, applied by TCRdb to the 5' RACE reads, yields one record per CDR3 protein. The data hold 890,000 or so distinct CDR3 sequences, with around 68% observed a single time. The chain joins TRBV4-3 to TRBJ2-7; 9 positions agree with TRBD1. Material for sequencing was blood. This receptor was obtained from a man aged 25 to 45 in good health. In DNA form, the CDR3 reads TGCGCCAGCAGCCCGGCCGGGACAGGGTACTACGAGCAGTACTTC. Translation: CASSPAGTGYYEQYF.